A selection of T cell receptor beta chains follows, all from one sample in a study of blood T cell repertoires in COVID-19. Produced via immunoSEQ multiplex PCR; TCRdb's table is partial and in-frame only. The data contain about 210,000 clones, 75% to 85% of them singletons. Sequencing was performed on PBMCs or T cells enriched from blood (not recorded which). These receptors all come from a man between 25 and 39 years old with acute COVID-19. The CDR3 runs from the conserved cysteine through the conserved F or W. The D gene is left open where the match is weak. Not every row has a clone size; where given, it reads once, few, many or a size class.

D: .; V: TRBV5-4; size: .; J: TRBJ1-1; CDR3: CASSLGVRSGDTEAFF; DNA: TGTGCCAGCAGCTTGGGAGTACGCTCGGGAGACACTGAAGCTTTCTTT
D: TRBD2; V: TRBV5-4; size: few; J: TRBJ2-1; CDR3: CASSLDSGGRNEQFF; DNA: TGTGCCAGCAGCTTGGACAGCGGGGGGCGGAATGAGCAGTTCTTC
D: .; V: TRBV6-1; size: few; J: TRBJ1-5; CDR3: CASSDGHMNQPQHF; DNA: TGTGCCAGCAGTGACGGACATATGAATCAGCCCCAGCATTTT
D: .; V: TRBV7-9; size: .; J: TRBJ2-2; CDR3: CASSLNRGGDTGELFF; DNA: TGTGCCAGCAGCTTAAACCGGGGTGGGGACACCGGGGAGCTGTTTTTT
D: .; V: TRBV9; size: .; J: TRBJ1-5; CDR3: CASSAQGNSNQPQHF; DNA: TGTGCCAGCAGCGCCCAGGGAAATAGCAATCAGCCCCAGCATTTT
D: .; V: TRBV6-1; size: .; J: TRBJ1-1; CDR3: CASSEGAFTEAFF; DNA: TGTGCCAGCAGTGAAGGGGCCTTCACTGAAGCTTTCTTT
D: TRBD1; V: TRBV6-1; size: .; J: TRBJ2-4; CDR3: CASSELAGGKSKNIQYF; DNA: TGTGCCAGCAGTGAACTTGCAGGGGGCAAATCCAAAAACATTCAGTACTTC
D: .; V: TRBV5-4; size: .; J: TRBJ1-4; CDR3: CASSLDGNREKLFF; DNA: TGTGCCAGCAGCTTGGACGGGAACAGAGAAAAACTGTTTTTT
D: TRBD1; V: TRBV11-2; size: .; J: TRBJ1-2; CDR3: CASSSGQIYGYTF; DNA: TGTGCCAGCAGCTCGGGACAGATCTATGGCTACACCTTC
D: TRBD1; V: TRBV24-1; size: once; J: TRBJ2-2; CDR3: CATEPGQGRTGELFF; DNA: TGTGCCACTGAACCGGGACAGGGGAGAACCGGGGAGCTGTTTTTT
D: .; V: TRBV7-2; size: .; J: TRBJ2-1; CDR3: CASSLALNWEQFF; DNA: TGTGCCAGCAGCTTAGCGCTTAACTGGGAGCAGTTCTTC
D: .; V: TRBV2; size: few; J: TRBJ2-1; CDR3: CASSETLDEFF; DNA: TGTGCCAGCAGTGAAACTCTAGATGAGTTCTTC
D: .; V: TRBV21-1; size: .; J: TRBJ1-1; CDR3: CASGVTGIDTEAFF; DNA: TGTGCCAGCGGCGTGACAGGGATCGACACTGAAGCTTTCTTT
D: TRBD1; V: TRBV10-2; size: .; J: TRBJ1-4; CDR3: CASSTGGYYEKLFF; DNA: TGCGCCAGCAGTACAGGGGGGTATTACGAAAAACTGTTTTTT
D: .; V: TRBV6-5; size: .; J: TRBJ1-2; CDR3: CASSRTAPGYGYTF; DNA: TGTGCCAGCAGTCGGACAGCACCGGGCTATGGCTACACCTTC
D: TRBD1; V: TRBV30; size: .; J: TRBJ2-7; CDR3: CAWSARDPWDSGEQYF; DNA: TGTGCCTGGAGTGCAAGGGACCCATGGGACAGCGGAGAGCAGTACTTC
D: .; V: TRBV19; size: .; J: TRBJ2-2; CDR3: CASSRTGFSTGELFF; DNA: TGTGCCAGTAGTAGAACAGGGTTTAGCACCGGGGAGCTGTTTTTT
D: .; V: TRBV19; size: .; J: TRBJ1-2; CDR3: CAVFQGNYGYTF; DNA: TGTGCCGTCTTTCAGGGGAACTATGGCTACACCTTC
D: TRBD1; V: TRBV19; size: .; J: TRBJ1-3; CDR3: CASPTGDSGNTIYF; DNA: TGTGCCAGTCCGACAGGGGACAGTGGAAACACCATATATTTT
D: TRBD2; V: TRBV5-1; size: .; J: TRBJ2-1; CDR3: CASSPVGTRDNEQFF; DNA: TGCGCCAGCAGCCCCGTCGGGACTAGAGACAATGAGCAGTTCTTC
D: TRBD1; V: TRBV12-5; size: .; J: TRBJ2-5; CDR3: CASTKDREETQYF; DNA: TGTGCTAGTACGAAAGACAGGGAAGAGACCCAGTACTTC
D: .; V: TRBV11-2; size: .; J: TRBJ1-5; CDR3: CASSLDKQPYQPQHF; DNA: TGTGCCAGCAGCTTAGATAAACAGCCTTATCAGCCCCAGCATTTT
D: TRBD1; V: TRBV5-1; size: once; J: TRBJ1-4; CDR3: CASSLGGTGGEKLFF; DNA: TGCGCCAGCAGCTTGGGAGGGACAGGGGGTGAAAAACTGTTTTTT
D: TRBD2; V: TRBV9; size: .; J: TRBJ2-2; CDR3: CASSVSTGGPSGELFF; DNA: TGTGCCAGCAGCGTATCCACGGGGGGGCCTTCCGGGGAGCTGTTTTTT
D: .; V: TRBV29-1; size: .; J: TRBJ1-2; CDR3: CSVQGFNSGYTF; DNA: TGCAGCGTCCAGGGGTTCAATAGTGGCTACACCTTC
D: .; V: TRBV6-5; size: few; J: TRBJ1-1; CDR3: CASSYSIELNTEAFF; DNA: TGTGCCAGCAGTTACTCGATTGAACTCAACACTGAAGCTTTCTTT
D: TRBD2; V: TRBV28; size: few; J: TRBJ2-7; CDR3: CASSLRGSGGISYEQYF; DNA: TGTGCCAGCAGTTTACGGGGTAGCGGGGGTATTTCCTACGAGCAGTACTTC
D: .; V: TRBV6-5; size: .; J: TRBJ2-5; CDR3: CASSYSAGWETQYF; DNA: TGTGCCAGCAGTTACTCTGCGGGATGGGAGACCCAGTACTTC
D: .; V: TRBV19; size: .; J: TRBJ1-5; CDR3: CASRPGLLNQPQHF; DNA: TGTGCCAGTAGACCGGGACTGCTCAATCAGCCCCAGCATTTT
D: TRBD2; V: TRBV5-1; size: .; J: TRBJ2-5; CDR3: CASSFSGGKQETQYF; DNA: TGCGCCAGCAGCTTCAGCGGGGGAAAACAAGAGACCCAGTACTTC
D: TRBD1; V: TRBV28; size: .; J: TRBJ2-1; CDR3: CASSRGTGTSYNEQFF; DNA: TGTGCCAGCAGCCGCGGGACAGGTACATCCTACAATGAGCAGTTCTTC
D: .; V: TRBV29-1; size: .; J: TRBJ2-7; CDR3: CSVRTFSYEQYF; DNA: TGCAGCGTGAGGACTTTTTCCTACGAGCAGTACTTC
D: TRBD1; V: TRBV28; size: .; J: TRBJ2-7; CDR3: CASSFGQVRNEQYF; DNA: TGTGCCAGCAGTTTCGGACAGGTCCGGAACGAGCAGTACTTC
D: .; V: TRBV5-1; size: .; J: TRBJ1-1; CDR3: CASSLAGIGAFF; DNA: TGCGCCAGCAGCTTAGCAGGGATCGGAGCTTTCTTT
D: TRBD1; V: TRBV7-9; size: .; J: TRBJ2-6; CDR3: CASSLSGTGFSGANVLTF; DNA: TGTGCCAGCAGCCTATCCGGGACAGGGTTCTCTGGGGCCAACGTCCTGACTTTC
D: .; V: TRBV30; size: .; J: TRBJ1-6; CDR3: CAWTHPGQSNSPLHF; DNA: TGTGCCTGGACCCACCCAGGACAGTCAAATTCACCCCTCCACTTT
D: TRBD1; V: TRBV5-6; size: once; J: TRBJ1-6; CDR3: CASSFLSGTENSPLHF; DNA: TGTGCCAGCAGCTTTCTATCCGGGACAGAAAATTCACCCCTCCACTTT
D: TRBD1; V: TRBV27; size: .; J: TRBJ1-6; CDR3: CASSLGGQGTLRGSPLHF; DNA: TGTGCCAGCAGTTTAGGGGGACAGGGGACCTTGAGGGGTTCACCCCTCCACTTT
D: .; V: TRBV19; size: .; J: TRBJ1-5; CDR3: CASRTLAYSNQPQHF; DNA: TGTGCCAGTAGGACACTTGCTTATAGCAATCAGCCCCAGCATTTT
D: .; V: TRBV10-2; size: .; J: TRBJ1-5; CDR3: CASSQDSNQPQHF; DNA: TGCGCCAGCAGCCAGGATAGCAATCAGCCCCAGCATTTT
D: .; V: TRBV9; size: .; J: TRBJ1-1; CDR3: CASSEGDTSNTEAFF; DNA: TGTGCCAGCAGCGAGGGGGACACTTCTAACACTGAAGCTTTCTTT
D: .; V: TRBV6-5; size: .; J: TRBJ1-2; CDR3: CASTLFTNYGYTF; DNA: TGTGCCAGCACTCTATTTACTAACTATGGCTACACCTTC
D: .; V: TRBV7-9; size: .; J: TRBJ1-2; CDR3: CASSLAGGNGYTF; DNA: TGTGCCAGCAGCTTAGCGGGGGGGAATGGCTACACCTTC
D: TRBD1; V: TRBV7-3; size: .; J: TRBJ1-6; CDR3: CASSLGTGGYNSPLHF; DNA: TGTGCCAGCAGCTTAGGGACAGGGGGCTATAATTCACCCCTCCACTTT
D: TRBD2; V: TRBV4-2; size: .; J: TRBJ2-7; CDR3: CASSQDPSGGSYEQYF; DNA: TGTGCCAGCAGCCAAGATCCTAGCGGGGGGTCCTACGAGCAGTACTTC
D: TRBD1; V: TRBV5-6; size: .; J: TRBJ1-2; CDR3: CASSSTGARTF; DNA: TGTGCCAGCAGCTCTACAGGGGCCCGGACCTTC
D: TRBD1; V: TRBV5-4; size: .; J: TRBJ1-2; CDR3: CASSLQGAHGYTF; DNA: TGTGCCAGCAGCTTACAGGGGGCGCATGGCTACACCTTC
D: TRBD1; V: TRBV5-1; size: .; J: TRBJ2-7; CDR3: CASSDIGTGDYEQYF; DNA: TGCGCCAGCAGCGATATCGGGACAGGAGATTACGAGCAGTACTTC
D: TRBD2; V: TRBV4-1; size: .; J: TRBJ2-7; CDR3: CASSQDSASGGFEQYF; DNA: TGCGCCAGCAGCCAAGATTCGGCTAGCGGGGGATTCGAGCAGTACTTC